This T cell receptor beta chain came from a study of T cell responses to AZD1222 COVID-19 vaccine. At the level of the study: Second-dose intervals near 4 or 12 weeks were combined.

With regard to this clone: Its antigen remains unidentified.

Germline lookup yields CDR1 SQVTM and CDR2 ANQGSEA. This CDR3 comprises 14 residues. Trimming pared 6 bases from V and 8 bases from J, leaving 20 bases between. Study outcomes and limitations: Donors were mostly white British, more females; clonal diversity possibly underestimated. Along spike, vaccine-associated CD4 TCRs were found throughout, with dominance at 160-218 and 743-854.

Produced via immunoSEQ multiplex PCR; TCRdb's table is partial and in-frame only. Altogether about 96,000 clones are present, approximately 90% being singletons, with the ten largest covering roughly 1.7%. This sequence originates from an adult in good health. The sample in question was peripheral blood, obtained on day 0 of AZD1222 vaccination. The rearrangement uses TRBV29-1 and TRBJ1-3, with D possibly TRBD1 on 5 matching bases. CDR3 DNA: TGCAGCGTAGCCGGGACTGACGTGTCAGACACCATATATTTT. It specifies CSVAGTDVSDTIYF.